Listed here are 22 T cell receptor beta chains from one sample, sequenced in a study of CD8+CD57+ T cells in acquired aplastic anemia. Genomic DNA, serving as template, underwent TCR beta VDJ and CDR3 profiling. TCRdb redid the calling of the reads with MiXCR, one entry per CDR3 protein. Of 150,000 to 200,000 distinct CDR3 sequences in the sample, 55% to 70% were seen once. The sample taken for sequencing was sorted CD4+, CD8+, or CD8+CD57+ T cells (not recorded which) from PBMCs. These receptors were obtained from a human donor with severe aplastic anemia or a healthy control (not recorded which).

CDR3 bases: TGCGCCAGCAGCGAAATCAGGGGGGTTGGCTACACCTTC. This codes for CASSEIRGVGYTF. The V call is TRBV5-1, the J call TRBJ1-2; 7 bases fit TRBD1. Germline lookup yields CDR1 SGHRS and CDR2 YFSETQ. This CDR3 is 13 amino acids long. V was clipped by 4 bases and J by 7 bases; unmatched bases: 7.

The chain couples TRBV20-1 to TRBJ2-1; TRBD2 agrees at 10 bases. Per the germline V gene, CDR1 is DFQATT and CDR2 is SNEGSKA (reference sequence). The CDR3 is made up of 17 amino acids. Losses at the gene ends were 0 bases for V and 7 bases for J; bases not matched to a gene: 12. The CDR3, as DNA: TGCAGTGCTAGAGATACTCAGGCAGCGGGAGGGCGTAATGAGCAGTTCTTC. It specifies CSARDTQAAGGRNEQFF.

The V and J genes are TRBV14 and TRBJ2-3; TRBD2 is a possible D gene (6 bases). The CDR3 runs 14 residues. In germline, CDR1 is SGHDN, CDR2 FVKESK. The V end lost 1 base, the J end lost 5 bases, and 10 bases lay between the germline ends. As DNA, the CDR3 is TGTGCCAGCAGCCAAGGGGAGGCCAGAGATACGCAGTATTTT. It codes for CASSQGEARDTQYF.

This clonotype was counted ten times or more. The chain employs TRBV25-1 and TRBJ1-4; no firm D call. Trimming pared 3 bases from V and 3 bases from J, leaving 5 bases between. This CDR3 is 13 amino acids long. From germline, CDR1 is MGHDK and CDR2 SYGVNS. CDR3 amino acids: CASSDRSNEKLFF. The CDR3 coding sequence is TGTGCCAGCAGTGACAGGTCTAATGAAAAACTGTTTTTT.

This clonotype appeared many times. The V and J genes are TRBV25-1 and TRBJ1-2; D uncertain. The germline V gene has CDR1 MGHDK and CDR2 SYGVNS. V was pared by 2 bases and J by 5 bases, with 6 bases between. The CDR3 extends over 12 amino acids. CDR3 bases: TGTGCCAGCAGTGAACTAGGGTATGGCTACACCTTC. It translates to CASSELGYGYTF.

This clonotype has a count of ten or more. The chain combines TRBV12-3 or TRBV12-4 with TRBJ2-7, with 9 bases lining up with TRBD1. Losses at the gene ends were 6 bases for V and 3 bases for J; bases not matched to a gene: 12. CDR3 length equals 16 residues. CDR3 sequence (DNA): TGTGCCAGCAGCTCTTCCCCGGGACAGGGACACTACGAGCAGTACTTC. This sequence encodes CASSSSPGQGHYEQYF.

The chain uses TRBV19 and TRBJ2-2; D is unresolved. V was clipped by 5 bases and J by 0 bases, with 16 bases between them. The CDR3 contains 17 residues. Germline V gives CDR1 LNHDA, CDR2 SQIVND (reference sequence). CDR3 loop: CASSWVFLKANTGELFF. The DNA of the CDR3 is TGTGCCAGTAGTTGGGTTTTTTTAAAGGCGAACACCGGGGAGCTGTTTTTT.

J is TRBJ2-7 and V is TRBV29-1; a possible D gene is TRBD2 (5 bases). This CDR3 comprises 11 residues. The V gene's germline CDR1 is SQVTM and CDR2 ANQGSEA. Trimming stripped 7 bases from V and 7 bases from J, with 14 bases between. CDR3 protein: CSGLEDYEQYF. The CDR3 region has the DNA TGCAGCGGGCTGGAGGATTATGAGCAGTACTTC.

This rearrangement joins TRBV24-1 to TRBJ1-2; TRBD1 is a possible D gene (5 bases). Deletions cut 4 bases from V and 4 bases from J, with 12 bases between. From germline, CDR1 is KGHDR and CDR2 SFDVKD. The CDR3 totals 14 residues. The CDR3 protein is CATSEGRESYGYTF. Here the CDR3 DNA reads TGTGCCACCAGTGAAGGCAGGGAATCCTATGGCTACACCTTC.

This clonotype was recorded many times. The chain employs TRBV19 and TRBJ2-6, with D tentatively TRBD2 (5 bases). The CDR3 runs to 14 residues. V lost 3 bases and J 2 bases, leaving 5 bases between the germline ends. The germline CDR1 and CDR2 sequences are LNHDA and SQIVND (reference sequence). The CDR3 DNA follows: TGTGCCAGTAGTATGGGAGCTGGGGCCAACGTCCTGACTTTC. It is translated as CASSMGAGANVLTF.

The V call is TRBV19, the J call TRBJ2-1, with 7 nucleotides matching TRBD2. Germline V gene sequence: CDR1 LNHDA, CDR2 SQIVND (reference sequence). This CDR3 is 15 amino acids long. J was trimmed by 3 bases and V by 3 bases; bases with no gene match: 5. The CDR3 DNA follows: TGTGCCAGTAGTATTGCCGGGGGGAACTACAATGAGCAGTTCTTC. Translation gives CASSIAGGNYNEQFF.

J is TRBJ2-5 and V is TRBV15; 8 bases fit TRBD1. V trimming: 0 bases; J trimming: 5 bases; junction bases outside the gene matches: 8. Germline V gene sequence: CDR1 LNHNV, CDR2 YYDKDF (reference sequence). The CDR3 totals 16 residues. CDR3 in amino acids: CATSRERAGGKETQYF. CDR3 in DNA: TGTGCCACCAGCAGAGAGAGGGCAGGGGGCAAGGAGACCCAGTACTTC.

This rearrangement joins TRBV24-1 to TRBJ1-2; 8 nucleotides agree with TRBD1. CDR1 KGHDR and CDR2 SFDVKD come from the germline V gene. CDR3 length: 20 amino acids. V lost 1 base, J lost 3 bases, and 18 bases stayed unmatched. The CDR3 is CATSDFPRPTTGAMDYGYTF. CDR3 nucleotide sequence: TGTGCCACCAGTGATTTCCCTCGTCCTACGACAGGGGCCATGGACTATGGCTACACCTTC.

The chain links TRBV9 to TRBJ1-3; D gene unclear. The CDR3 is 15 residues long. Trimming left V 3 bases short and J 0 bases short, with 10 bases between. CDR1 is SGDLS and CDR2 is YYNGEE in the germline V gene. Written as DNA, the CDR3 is TGTGCCAGCAGCGCAAGCATCCACTCTGGAAACACCATATATTTT. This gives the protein CASSASIHSGNTIYF.

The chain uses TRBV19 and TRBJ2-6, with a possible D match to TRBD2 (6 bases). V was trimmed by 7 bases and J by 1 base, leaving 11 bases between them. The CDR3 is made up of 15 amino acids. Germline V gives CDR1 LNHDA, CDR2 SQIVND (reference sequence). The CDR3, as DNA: TGTGCCAGTACTCCGGAGGGTTCTGGGGCCAACGTCCTGACTTTC. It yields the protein CASTPEGSGANVLTF.

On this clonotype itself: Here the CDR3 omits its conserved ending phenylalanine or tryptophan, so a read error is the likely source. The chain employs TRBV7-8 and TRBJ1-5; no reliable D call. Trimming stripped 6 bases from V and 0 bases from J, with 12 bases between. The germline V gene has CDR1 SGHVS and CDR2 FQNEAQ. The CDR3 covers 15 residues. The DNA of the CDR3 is TGTGCCAGCAGTTTCTCCCAGAGTAGCAATCAGCCCCAGCATTTG. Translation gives CASSFSQSSNQPQHL.

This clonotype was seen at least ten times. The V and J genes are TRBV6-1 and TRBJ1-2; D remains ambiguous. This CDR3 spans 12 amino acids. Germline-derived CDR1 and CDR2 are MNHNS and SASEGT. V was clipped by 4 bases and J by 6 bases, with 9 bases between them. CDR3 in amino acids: CASSGLLDGYTF. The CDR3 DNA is TGTGCCAGCAGTGGGTTACTGGATGGCTACACCTTC.

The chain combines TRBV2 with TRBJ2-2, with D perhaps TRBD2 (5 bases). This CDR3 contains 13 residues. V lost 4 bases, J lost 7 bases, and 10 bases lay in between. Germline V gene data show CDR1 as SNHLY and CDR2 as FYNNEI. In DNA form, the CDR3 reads TGTGCCAGCAGTGGAGGGAGCGGCGGGGAGCTGTTTTTT. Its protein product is CASSGGSGGELFF.

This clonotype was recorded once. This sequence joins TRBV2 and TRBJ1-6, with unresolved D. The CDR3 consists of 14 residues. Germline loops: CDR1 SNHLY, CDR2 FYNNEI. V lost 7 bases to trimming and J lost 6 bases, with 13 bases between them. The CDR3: CASKSENTNSPLHF. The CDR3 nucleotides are TGTGCCAGCAAATCGGAGAACACTAATTCACCCCTCCACTTT.

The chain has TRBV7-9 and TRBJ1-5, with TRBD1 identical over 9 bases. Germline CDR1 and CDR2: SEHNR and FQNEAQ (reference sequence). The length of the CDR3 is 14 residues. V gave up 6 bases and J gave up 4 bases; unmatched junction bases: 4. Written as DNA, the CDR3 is TGTGCCAGCAGTGGGGACAGGGCTAATCAGCCCCAGCATTTT. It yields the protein CASSGDRANQPQHF.

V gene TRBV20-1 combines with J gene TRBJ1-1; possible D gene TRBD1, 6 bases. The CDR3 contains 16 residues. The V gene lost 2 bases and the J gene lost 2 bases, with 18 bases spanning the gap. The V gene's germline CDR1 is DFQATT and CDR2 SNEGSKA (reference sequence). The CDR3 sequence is CSARRTVLQENTEAFF. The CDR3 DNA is TGCAGTGCTAGACGGACAGTACTTCAGGAAAACACTGAAGCTTTCTTT.

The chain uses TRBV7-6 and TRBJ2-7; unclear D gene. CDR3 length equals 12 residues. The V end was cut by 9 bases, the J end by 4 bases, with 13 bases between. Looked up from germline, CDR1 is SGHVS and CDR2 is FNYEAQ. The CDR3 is CASKNAGYEQYF. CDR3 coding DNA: TGTGCCAGTAAAAACGCAGGATACGAGCAGTACTTC.